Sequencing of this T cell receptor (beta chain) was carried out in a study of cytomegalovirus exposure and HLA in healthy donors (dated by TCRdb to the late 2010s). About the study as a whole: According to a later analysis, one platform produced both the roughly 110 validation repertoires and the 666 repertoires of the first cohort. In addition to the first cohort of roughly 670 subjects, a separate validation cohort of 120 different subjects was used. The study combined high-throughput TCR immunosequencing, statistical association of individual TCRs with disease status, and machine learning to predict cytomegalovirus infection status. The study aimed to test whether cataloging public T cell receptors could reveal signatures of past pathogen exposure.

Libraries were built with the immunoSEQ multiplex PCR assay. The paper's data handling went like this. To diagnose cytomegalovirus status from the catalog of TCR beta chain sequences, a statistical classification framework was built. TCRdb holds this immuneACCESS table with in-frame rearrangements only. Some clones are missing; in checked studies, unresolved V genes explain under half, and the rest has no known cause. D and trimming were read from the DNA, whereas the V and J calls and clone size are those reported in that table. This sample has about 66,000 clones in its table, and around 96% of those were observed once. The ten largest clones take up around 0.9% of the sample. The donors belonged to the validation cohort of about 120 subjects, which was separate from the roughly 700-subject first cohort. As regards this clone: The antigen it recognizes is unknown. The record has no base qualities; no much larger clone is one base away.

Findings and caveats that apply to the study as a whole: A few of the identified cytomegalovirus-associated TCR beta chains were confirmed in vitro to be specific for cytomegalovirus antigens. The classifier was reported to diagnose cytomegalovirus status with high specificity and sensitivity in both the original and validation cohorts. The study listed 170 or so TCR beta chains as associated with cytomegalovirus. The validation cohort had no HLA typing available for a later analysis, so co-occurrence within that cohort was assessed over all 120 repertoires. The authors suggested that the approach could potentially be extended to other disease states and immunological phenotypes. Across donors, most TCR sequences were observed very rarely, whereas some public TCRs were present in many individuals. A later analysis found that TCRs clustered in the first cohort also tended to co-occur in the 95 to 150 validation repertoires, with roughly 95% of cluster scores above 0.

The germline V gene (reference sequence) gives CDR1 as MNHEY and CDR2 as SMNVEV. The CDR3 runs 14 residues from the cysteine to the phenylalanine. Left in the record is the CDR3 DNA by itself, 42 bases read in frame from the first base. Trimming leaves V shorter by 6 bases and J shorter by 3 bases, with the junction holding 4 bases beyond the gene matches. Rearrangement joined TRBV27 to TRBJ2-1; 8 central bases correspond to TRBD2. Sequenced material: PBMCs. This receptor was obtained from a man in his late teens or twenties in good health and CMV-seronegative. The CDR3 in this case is CASRRGLGYNEQFF. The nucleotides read TGTGCCAGCAGACGGGGACTAGGCTACAATGAGCAGTTCTTC.